This T cell receptor beta chain was captured in a study of PD-L1 blockade in urothelial cancer. Study summary: The analyses of blood took place 3 weeks (second dose) and 6 weeks after treatment start. A median approximately 140,000 T cells were found in blood samples. Study results and caveats: By 3 weeks, tumor-associated blood clones had expanded more in durable-benefit patients.

Specified time point: peripheral blood 6 weeks after treatment start. Urothelial carcinoma, locally advanced or metastatic, affected the patients. This clone has a handful of counts. Its antigen is undetermined. Sequencing was performed with immunoSEQ multiplex PCR; in TCRdb, only in-frame clones are kept and a portion is missing. The data contain roughly 50,000 clones, around 80% of them seen just once; the ten biggest clones take up about 10%. Material: PBMCs, obtained around atezolizumab (anti-PD-L1) treatment. The sequence was collected from a man aged 65-85 years with urothelial cancer.

The CDR3 reads CASSQWTSGSGEQYF. CDR3 bases: TGTGCCAGCTCACAATGGACTAGCGGGAGTGGTGAGCAGTACTTC. This chain uses TRBV18 with TRBJ2-7; 13 bases align to TRBD2. The V gene end was trimmed by 4 bases and the J gene end by 7 bases; junction bases not matched to a gene: 7. The CDR3 loop spans 15 amino acids. Germline-derived CDR1 and CDR2 are KGHSH and LQKENI.